This T cell receptor (beta chain) was captured by sequencing in a study of blood T cell repertoires in COVID-19. Background on the study: Both acute and convalescent COVID-19 samples were obtained from the United States, Italy and Spain.

Only in-frame clones appear in the TCRdb table, and some are missing; sequencing was by immunoSEQ multiplex PCR. The top ten hold roughly 14% of the sample, which has 75,000 to 100,000 clones, 87% seen once. The CDR3 sequence is 17 residues long. Trimming cost V 1 base and J 1 base; bases outside gene matches: 9. Germline V gene data show CDR1 as LGHNA and CDR2 as YSLEER. This clone has just one count. The sequence derives from a human donor in a cohort sampled during active COVID-19. This chain uses TRBV4-3 with TRBJ2-5; 7 bases are shared with TRBD2. The sample comprised peripheral blood. This CDR3 reads CASSQGGGSGIQETQYF. As DNA, the CDR3 is TGCGCCAGCAGCCAAGGGGGGGGTAGCGGCATCCAAGAGACCCAGTACTTC.